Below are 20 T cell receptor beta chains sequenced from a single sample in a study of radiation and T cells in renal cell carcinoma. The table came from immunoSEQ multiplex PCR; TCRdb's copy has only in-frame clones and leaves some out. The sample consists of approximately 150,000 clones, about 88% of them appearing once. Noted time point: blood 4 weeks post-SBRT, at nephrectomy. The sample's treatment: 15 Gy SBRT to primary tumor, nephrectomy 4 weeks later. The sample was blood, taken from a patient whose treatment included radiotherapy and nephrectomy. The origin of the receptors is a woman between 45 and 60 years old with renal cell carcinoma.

This CDR3 is CASSELGRSQPQHF. CDR3 DNA: TGTGCCAGCAGTGAACTGGGCCGCTCGCAGCCCCAGCATTTT. J is TRBJ1-5 and V is TRBV2; D gene ambiguous. CDR3 length: 14 residues. Trimming removed 2 bases at V and 7 bases at J, with 12 bases between. The germline gives CDR1 SNHLY, CDR2 FYNNEI.

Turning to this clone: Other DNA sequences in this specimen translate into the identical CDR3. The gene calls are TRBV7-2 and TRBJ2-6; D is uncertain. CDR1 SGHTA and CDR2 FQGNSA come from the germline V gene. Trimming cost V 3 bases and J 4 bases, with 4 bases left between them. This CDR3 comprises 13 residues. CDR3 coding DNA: TGTGCCAGCAGCTTGGCCGGGGCCAACGTCCTGACTTTC. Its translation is CASSLAGANVLTF.

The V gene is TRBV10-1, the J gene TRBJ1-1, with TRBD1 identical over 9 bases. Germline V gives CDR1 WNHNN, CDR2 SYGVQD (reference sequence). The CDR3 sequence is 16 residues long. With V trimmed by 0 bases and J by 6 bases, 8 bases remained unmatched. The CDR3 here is CASSESTRGTGPEAFF. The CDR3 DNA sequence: TGCGCCAGCAGTGAGTCGACTCGGGGGACAGGGCCTGAAGCTTTCTTT.

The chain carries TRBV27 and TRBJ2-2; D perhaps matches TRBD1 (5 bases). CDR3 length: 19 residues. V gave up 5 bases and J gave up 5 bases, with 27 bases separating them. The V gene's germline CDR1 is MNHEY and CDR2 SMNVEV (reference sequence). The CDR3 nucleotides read TGTGCCAGCAGTGGGGCCGGGTGGGCCCGCAACGGGCAAACCGGGGAGCTGTTTTTT. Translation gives CASSGAGWARNGQTGELFF.

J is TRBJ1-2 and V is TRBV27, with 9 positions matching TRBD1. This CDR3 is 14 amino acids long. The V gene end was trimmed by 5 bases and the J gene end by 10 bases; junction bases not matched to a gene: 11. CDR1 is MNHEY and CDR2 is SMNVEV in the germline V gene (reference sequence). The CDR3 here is CASSKDRRDRVYTF. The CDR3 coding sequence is TGTGCCAGCAGTAAAGATCGACGGGACAGGGTCTACACCTTC.

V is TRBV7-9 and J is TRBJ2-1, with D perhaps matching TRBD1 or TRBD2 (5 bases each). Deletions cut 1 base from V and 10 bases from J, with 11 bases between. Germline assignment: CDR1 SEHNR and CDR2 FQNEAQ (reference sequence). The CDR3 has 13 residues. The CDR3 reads CASSLVIRDEQFF. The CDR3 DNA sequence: TGTGCCAGCAGCTTAGTAATACGGGACGAGCAGTTCTTC.

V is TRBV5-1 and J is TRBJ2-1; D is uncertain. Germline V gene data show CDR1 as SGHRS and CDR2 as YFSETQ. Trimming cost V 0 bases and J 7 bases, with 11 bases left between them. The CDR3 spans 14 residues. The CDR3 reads CASSLEVGRNEQFF. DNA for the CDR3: TGCGCCAGCAGCTTGGAAGTCGGTCGGAATGAGCAGTTCTTC. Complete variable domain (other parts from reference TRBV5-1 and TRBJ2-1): KAGVTQTPRYLIKTRGQQVTLSCSPISGHRSVSWYQQTPGQGLQFLFEYFSETQRNKGNFPGRFSGRQFSNSRSEMNVSTLELGDSALYLCASSLEVGRNEQFFGPGTRLTVL.

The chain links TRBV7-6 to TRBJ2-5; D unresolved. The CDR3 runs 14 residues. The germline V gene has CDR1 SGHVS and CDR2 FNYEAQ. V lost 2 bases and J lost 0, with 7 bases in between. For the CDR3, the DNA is TGTGCCAGCAGCTTAACTCTGAACCAAGAGACCCAGTACTTC. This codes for CASSLTLNQETQYF.

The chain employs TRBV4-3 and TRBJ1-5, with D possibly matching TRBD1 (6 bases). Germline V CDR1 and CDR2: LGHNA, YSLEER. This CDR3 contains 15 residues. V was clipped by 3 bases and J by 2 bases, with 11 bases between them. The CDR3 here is CASSQTPGGNQPQHF. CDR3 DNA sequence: TGCGCCAGCAGCCAGACCCCAGGGGGCAATCAGCCCCAGCATTTT.

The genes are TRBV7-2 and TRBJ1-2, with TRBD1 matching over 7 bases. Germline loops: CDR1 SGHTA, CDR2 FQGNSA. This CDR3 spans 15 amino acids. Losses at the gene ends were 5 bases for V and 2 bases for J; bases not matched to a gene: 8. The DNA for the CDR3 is TGTGCCAGCAGCCAAATGACAGGGAACAACTATGGCTACACCTTC. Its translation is CASSQMTGNNYGYTF.

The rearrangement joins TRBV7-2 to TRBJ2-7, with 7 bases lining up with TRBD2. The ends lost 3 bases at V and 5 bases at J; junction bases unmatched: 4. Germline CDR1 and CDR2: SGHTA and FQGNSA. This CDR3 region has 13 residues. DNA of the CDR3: TGTGCCAGCAGCTTGGAGCGGGGCGACGAGCAGTACTTC. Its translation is CASSLERGDEQYF. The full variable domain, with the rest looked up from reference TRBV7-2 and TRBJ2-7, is GAGVSQSPSNKVTEKGKDVELRCDPISGHTALYWYRQSLGQGLEFLIYFQGNSAPDKSGLPSDRFSAERTGGSVSTLTIQRTQQEDSAVYLCASSLERGDEQYFGPGTRLTVT.

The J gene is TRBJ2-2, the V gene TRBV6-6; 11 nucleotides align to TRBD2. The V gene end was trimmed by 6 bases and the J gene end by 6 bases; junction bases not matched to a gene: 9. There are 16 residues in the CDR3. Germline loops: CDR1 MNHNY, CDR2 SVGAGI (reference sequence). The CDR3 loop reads CASRSRLAGLPGELFF. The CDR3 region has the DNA TGTGCCAGCAGATCCAGACTAGCGGGGCTACCCGGGGAGCTGTTTTTT.

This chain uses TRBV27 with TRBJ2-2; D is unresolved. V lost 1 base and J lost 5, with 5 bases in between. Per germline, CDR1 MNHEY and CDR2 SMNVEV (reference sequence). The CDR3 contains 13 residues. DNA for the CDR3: TGTGCCAGCAGTTTATTTATGACCGGGGAGCTGTTTTTT. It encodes CASSLFMTGELFF.

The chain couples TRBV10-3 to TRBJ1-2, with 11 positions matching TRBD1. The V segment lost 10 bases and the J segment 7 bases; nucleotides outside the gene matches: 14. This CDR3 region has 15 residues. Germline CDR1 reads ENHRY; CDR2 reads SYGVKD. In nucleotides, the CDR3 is TGTGCCACCGAGACAACTCCGGGACAGGGGGTTGGCTACACCTTC. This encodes CATETTPGQGVGYTF.

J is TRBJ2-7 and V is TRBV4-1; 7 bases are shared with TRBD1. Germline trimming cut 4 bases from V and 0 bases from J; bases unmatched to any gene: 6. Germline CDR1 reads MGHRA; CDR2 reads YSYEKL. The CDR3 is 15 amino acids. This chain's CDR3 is CASSPFSGGSYEQYF. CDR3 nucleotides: TGCGCCAGCAGCCCGTTTTCAGGGGGCTCCTACGAGCAGTACTTC.

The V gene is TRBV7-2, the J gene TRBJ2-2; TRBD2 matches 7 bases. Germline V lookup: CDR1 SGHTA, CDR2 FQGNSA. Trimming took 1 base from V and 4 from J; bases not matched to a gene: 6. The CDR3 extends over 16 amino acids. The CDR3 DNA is TGTGCCAGCAGCTTAGTCGGGCTAGCGGTCACCGGGGAGCTGTTTTTT. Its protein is CASSLVGLAVTGELFF.

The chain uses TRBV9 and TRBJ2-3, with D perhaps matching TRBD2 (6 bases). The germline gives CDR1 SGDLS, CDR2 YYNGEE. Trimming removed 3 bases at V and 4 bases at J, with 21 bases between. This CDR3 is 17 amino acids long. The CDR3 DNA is TGTGCCAGCAGCGCCCCGACCGGGAGTTTGGGGGCAGATACGCAGTATTTT. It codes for CASSAPTGSLGADTQYF.

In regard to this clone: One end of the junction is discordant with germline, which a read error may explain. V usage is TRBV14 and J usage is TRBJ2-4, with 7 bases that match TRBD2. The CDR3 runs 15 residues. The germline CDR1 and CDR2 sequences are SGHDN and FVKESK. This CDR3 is CASRQVGGLGDIQYF. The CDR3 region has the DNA TGTGCCAGCAGACAAGTCGGGGGGTTGGGGGACATTCAGTACTTC.

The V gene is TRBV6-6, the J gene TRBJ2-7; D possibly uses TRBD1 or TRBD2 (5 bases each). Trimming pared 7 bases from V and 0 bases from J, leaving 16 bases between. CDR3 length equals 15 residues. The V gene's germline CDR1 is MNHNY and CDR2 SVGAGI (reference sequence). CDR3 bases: TGTGCCAGCAAACCCGGGACGGATACCTCCTACGAGCAGTACTTC. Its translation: CASKPGTDTSYEQYF.

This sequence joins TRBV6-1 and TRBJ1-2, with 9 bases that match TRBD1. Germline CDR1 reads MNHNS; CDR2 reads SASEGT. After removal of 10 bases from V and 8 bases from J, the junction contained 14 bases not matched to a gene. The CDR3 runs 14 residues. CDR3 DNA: TGTGCCACCACTCAGGGACAGGGCTCGTTCGGCTACACCTTC. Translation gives CATTQGQGSFGYTF.